The source of this T cell receptor beta chain is a study of spatial heterogeneity in lung cancer. Across the whole study: An average of more than ten raw reads was observed per unique TCR and UMI combination.

Time point here: sample taken at primary tumor resection. Extraction of whole RNA from tumor, nontumor lung or frozen PBMC preceded unsorted sequencing. A unique molecular identifier was attached to every TCR cDNA molecule. TCRdb re-analysed the 5' RACE reads in MiXCR, keeping a single row per CDR3 protein. The sample consists of some 53,000 distinct CDR3 sequences, over 5.5% of them appearing once. The receptor comes from a female donor with early-stage non-small cell lung cancer. Sequenced here: PBMCs, sampled at surgery.

CDR3 residues: CASSLFGGELFF. The CDR3 DNA is TGTGCCAGCAGCTTATTCGGAGGGGAGCTGTTTTTT. The V gene is TRBV7-2, the J gene TRBJ2-2; the D is unclear. Trimming took 2 bases from V and 8 from J, leaving 6 bases between them. The germline V gene encodes CDR1 SGHTA and CDR2 FQGNSA. The CDR3 length is 12 residues.